This T cell receptor beta chain came from a study of beta chain features in type 1 diabetes listed by TCRdb under 2018. Looking at the study overall: Patients and healthy donors did not differ in mean age, gender distribution, total cell number or subset yield. A total of around 100 million sorted cells were examined across all samples, and RNA yield correlated strongly with the number of cells per subset. The study compared the TCRB repertoires of sorted circulating CD4+ T cell subsets in recently diagnosed type 1 diabetes patients with those in matched healthy donors. Regulatory and stem cell-like memory subsets were obtained from only 8 patients and about 8 healthy donors, while naive and central memory subsets were obtained from all 30 or so donors. Beyond this particular receptor, the publication reports: A moderate but significant shortening of TCRB CDR3 length was observed in type 1 diabetes patients in all four CD4+ subsets. Because the HLA sub-analyses included only small numbers of individuals, any influence of HLA type on TCRB rearrangement was left unresolved. Patients with type 1 diabetes made fewer insertions and deleted more nucleotides at VDJ recombination sites, implying thymic rearrangement abnormalities. Naive, central memory and regulatory TCRB repertoires appeared to be more alike among patients than among healthy donors. Sequencing cDNA rather than genomic DNA could over-represent highly expressing activated cells, although activation and CD3 levels did not differ between groups. Shorter templates might be favored by PCR, yet because patient and control samples were amplified and corrected together, any such skew would affect both groups equally.

Concerning this clone itself: Its antigen has not been determined. There are no base qualities to consult, and no much larger clone falls within one base.

V loses 4 bases at its end and J loses 3 bases; junction bases beyond the gene matches: 8. The CDR3, from cysteine to phenylalanine, totals 15 residues. Here the CDR3 DNA is all that survives: 45 bases in frame from base 1. The germline V gene encodes CDR1 SGHRS and CDR2 YFSETQ. All of the isolated RNA was reverse transcribed with the High Capacity cDNA Reverse Transcription Kit, so expressed TCRB transcripts were sequenced. Deep immunoSEQ sequencing was applied to naive, central memory and regulatory T cell samples, giving an average of roughly 3.5 million total reads per sample. Sorted cells were lysed in RLT buffer and RNA was extracted with DNase-treated RNeasy Micro or Mini kits, depending on cell number. To prevent cross-contamination, every cell subset was processed on its own, while patient and healthy donor samples were processed together. Using the immunoSEQ multiplex PCR, TCRB sequences were amplified from cDNA into 87-bp fragments spanning the CDR3 region. Sequencing of the amplicons was done on the Illumina HiSeq platform. Per the source publication's procedure: PCR bias was computationally corrected using synthetic template baselines, reads within Hamming distance 2 were collapsed, and singletons that could not be merged were discarded. Reads were aligned against IMGT so that V, D and J genes, CDR3 length and insertions or deletions at six rearrangement sites could be assigned. Within each subset, clonotype counts were normalized to the number of sorted cells before true diversity and Gini coefficients were calculated with the tcR R package. The overlap coefficient, calculated on TCRB nucleotide sequences, was used to quantify repertoire sharing. As a proxy for the pre-selection repertoire, out-of-frame TCRB sequences from naive cells were analyzed. The clones in this table, taken by TCRdb from immuneACCESS, are in-frame only. Not every clone is retained; where verified, under half of the shortfall comes from an unresolved V gene, and the cause of the rest is unknown. The V and J calls and the clone size are those of that table, but D and trimming were determined from the DNA. The sample includes approximately 340,000 clones, with approximately 16% observed a single time. The top ten clones comprise approximately 0.02% of the sample.

Each donor gave one peripheral blood draw, roughly 110 mL on average, collected into heparinised tubes. A BD FACSAria II was used to sort naive, central memory, regulatory and stem cell-like memory CD4+ T cells with a panel that included CD45RO, CCR7, CD25, CD127, CD95 and CD27. All sorted populations exceeded 95% purity. PBMCs were isolated immediately by Lymphoprep density gradient centrifugation and stained directly without culture. So that batch effects would be minimized, each experiment stained and sorted samples in pairs, pairing one healthy donor with one patient. In this chain, TRBV5-1 is recombined with TRBJ1-2; TRBD1 lines up with 8 middle nucleotides. The receptor's source is a woman between 18 and 29 years old in good health. Sequencing used naive CD4+ T cells from blood. The sample's cell subset or site label, decoded: true naive CD4+ T cells. The CDR3 reads as follows: CASSQGQGQYYGYTF. DNA sequence: TGCGCCAGCAGCCAAGGACAGGGTCAATACTATGGCTACACCTTC.